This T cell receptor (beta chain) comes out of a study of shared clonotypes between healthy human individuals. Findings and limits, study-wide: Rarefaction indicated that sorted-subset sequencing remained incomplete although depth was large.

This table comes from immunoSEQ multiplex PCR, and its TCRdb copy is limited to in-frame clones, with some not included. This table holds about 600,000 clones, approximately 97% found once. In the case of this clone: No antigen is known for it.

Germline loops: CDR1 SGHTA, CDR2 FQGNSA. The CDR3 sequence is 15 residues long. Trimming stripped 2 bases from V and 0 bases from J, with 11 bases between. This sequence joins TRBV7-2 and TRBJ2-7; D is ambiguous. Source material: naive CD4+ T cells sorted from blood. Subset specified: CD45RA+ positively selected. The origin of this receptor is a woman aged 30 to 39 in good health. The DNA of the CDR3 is TGTGCCAGCAGCTTAATCCACAGAAGCTCCTACGAGCAGTACTTC. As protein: CASSLIHRSSYEQYF.